This T cell receptor (beta chain) was sequenced for a study of response to subunit inactivated influenza vaccine. Each CDR3 protein gets one entry after TCRdb re-called the RT-PCR reads with MiXCR. The sample records around 710,000 distinct CDR3 sequences, around 14% being singletons. There are 14 residues in the CDR3. Germline values: CDR1 SGHAT, CDR2 FQNNGV. After removal of 4 bases from V and 7 bases from J, the junction contained 4 bases not matched to a gene. This TCR came from a man in his fifties or sixties who received an inactivated influenza vaccine. The V call is TRBV11-2, the J call TRBJ2-1; 10 nucleotides line up with TRBD1. The material sequenced was PBMCs from blood, taken 14 to 15 days before vaccination. In DNA, the CDR3 is TGTGCCAGCAGCTGGGACAGGGGCTTGAATGAGCAGTTCTTC. Translating gives CASSWDRGLNEQFF.